This TCR beta chain originates from a study of human T cells and chemical hapten exposure. Study as a whole: Alopecia universalis, totalis or areata was present in patients who were mostly female.

Time point: pre-sensitization, week 0. Documented treatment: therapeutic diphenylcyclopropenone sensitization with weekly scalp DPC. Every patch test was put on after a blood sample was taken. Germline V lookup: CDR1 SEHNR, CDR2 FQNEAQ (reference sequence). V lost 1 base and J 3 bases, leaving 5 bases between the germline ends. The CDR3 has 13 residues. This clonotype was observed a handful of times. TCRdb reprocessed the RACE reads with MiXCR, giving one entry per CDR3 protein. This table holds approximately 60,000 distinct CDR3 sequences, 10% to 12% found once. The rearrangement links TRBV7-9 to TRBJ2-3; D call uncertain. Sequences were derived from whole blood, sampled in connection with sensitization to the hapten diphenylcyclopropenone (DPC). The clonotype comes from a woman in her thirties or forties with alopecia areata. Some clones in this sample may be carry-over from other donors' samples. In DNA form, the CDR3 reads TGTGCCAGCAGCTTAGGGGCAACAGATACGCAGTATTTT. Translation: CASSLGATDTQYF. Filled out from reference TRBV7-9 and TRBJ2-3, the complete variable domain reads DTGVSQNPRHKITKRGQNVTFRCDPISEHNRLYWYRQTLGQGPEFLTYFQNEAQLEKSRLLSDRFSAERPKGSFSTLEIQRTEQGDSAMYLCASSLGATDTQYFGPGTRLTVL.